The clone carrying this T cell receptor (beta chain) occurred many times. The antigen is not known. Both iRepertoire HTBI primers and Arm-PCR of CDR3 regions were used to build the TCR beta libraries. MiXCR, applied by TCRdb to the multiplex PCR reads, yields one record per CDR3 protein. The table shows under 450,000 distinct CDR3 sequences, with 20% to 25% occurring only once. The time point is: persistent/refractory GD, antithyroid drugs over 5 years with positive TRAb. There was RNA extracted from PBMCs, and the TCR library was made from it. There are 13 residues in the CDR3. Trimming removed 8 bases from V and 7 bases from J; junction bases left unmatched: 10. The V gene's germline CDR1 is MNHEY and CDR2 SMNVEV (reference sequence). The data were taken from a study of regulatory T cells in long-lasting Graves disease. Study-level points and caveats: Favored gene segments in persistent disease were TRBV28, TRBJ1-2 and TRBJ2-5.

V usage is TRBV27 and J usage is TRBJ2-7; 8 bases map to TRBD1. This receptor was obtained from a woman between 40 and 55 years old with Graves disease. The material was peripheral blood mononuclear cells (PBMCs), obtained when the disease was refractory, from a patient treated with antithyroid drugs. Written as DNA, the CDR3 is TGTGCCAGCCAGTCCCTCCGGGACAGGGAGCAGTACTTC. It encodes CASQSLRDREQYF.